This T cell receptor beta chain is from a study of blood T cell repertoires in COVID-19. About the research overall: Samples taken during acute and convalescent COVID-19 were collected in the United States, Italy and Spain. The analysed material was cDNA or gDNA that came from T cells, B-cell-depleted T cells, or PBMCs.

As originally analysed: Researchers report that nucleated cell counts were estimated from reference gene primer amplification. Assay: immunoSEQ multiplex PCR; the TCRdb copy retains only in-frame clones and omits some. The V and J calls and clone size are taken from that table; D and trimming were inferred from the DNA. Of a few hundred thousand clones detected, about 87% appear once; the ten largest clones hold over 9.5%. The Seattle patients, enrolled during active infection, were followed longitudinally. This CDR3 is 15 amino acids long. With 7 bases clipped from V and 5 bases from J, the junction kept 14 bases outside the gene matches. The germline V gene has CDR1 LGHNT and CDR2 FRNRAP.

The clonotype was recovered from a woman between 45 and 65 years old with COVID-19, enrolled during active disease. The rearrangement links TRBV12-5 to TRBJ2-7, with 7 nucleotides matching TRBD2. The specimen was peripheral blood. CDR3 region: CASATLSGTGDEQYF. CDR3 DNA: TGTGCTAGTGCTACCTTAAGCGGGACTGGGGACGAGCAGTACTTC.